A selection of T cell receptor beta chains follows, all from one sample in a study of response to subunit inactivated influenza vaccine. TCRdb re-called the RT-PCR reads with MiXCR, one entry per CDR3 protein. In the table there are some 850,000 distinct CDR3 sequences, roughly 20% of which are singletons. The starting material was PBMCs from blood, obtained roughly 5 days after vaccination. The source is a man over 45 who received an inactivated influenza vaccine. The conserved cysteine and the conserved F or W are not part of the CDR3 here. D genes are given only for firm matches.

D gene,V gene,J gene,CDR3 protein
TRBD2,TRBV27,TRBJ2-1,ASSPLAGGNNEQF
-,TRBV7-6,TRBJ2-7,ASSLGSRSSYEQY
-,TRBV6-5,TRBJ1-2,ASSYSSNGGAGGYT
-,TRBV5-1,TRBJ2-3,ASSISGWSTDTQY
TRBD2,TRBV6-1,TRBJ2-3,ASLGLAGGTDTQY
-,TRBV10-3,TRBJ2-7,AIRGLGHEQY
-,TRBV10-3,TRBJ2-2,ASGGPSAGELF
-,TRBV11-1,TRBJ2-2,ASSLRGAMVSNTGELF
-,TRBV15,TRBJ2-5,ATSRAHPGLEETQY
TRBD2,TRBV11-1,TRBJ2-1,ASSSLGLAGGSYNEQF
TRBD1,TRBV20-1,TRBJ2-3,SATGTGTPDTQY
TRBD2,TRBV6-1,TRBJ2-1,ASSDLAGGRSYNEQF
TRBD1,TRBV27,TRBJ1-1,ASTKGAAMNTEAF
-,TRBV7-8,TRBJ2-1,ASSERGVSYNEQF
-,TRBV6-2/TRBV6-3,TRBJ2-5,ASSYSEPSLQETQY
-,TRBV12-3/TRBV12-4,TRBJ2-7,ASNREENSYEQY
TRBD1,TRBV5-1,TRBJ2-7,ASSLRQGANREQY
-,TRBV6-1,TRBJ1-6,ASRAGGNSPLH
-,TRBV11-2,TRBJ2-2,ASSAPNTGELF
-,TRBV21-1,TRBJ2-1,ASSKVETADNEQF
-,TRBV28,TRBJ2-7,ASSFPGNGYEQY
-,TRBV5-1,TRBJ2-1,ASRPGYYNEQF
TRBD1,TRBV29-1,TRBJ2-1,SVKTGGDEQF
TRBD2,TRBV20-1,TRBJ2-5,SASYGGGRQETQY
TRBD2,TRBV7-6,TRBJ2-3,ASSSGLAPTDTQY
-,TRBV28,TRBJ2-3,ASSLPGTNSYTQY
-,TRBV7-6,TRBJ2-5,ASSLVASRKETQY
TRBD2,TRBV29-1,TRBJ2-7,SAWDYSYEQY
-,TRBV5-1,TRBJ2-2,ASIEGQPNTGELF
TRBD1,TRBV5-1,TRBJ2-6,ASSLAGTGGAGANVLT
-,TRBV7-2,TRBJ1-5,ASSPGVGPQH
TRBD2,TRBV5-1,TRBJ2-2,ASSRALTSGATGELF
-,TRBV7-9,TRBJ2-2,ASSLAALTGELF
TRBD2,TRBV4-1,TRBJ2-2,ASSFSGGHTGELF
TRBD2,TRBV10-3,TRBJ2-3,AIRVLAGGSTDTQY
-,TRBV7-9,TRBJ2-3,ASSSEWGQDGTDTQY